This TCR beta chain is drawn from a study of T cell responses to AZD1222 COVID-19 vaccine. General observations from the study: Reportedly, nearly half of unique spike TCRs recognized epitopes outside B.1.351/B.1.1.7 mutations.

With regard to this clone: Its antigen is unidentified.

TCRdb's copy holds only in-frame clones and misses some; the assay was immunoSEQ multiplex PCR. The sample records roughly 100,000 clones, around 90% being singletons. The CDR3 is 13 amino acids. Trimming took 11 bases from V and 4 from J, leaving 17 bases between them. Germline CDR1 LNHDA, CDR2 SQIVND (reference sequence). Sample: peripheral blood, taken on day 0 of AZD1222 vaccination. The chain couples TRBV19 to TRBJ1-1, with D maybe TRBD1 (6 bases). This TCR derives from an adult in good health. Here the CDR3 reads CASRLGGATEAFF. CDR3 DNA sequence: TGTGCCTCCAGGCTTGGGGGGGCCACTGAAGCTTTCTTT.